This passage covers 14 T cell receptor beta chains from one sample sequenced in a study of blood T cell repertoires in COVID-19. Produced via immunoSEQ multiplex PCR; TCRdb's table is partial and in-frame only. The table records some 330,000 clones, 75% to 90% of them present only once. Input material: PBMCs or T cells enriched from blood (not recorded which). These receptor sequences come from a woman in her 50s who had recovered from COVID-19.

The chain links TRBV7-9 to TRBJ1-3, with 9 bases matching TRBD1. V shed 5 bases, J shed 0 bases, and the junction held 11 bases outside the gene matches. This CDR3 has 18 residues. The germline gives CDR1 SEHNR, CDR2 FQNEAQ (reference sequence). The CDR3 protein is CASSTQTGTGYSGNTIYF. The CDR3 DNA follows: TGTGCCAGCAGCACACAAACCGGGACAGGGTACTCTGGAAACACCATATATTTT.

The chain combines TRBV2 with TRBJ1-4; D uncertain. Trimming took off 6 bases at V and 7 bases at J, with 6 bases between the two ends. The CDR3 has 11 residues. Germline assignment: CDR1 SNHLY and CDR2 FYNNEI. CDR3: CASSRSEKLFF. As DNA, the CDR3 is TGTGCCAGCAGCCGGAGTGAAAAACTGTTTTTT.

This clone was counted once. The V call is TRBV4-1, the J call TRBJ2-1, with TRBD2 identical over 8 bases. Germline lookup yields CDR1 MGHRA and CDR2 YSYEKL. The trim removed 0 bases at V and 8 bases at J, leaving 9 bases unmatched. The CDR3 loop spans 16 amino acids. The CDR3 region has the DNA TGCGCCAGCAGCCAAGACTGGACTAGCCCGGGGGATGAGCAGTTCTTC. The encoded protein is CASSQDWTSPGDEQFF.

This chain uses TRBV12-3 or TRBV12-4 with TRBJ1-1; D uncertain. The CDR3 extends over 13 amino acids. The V end lost 6 bases, the J end lost 5 bases, and 13 bases lay between the germline ends. The CDR3 DNA sequence: TGTGCCAGCAGCCCACTAGGGCGGACTGAAGCTTTCTTT. Protein: CASSPLGRTEAFF.

This chain joins TRBV10-3 and TRBJ1-1; 7 bases map to TRBD1. This CDR3 has 14 residues. Germline trimming cut 5 bases from V and 0 bases from J; bases unmatched to any gene: 3. Germline CDR1 and CDR2: ENHRY and SYGVKD. This CDR3 reads CAISYRGLNTEAFF. The CDR3, as DNA: TGTGCCATCAGTTACAGGGGATTGAACACTGAAGCTTTCTTT.

V and J are TRBV7-8 and TRBJ2-7; the D is unclear. Germline V CDR1 and CDR2: SGHVS, FQNEAQ. The CDR3 runs 12 residues. Trimming removed 4 bases from V and 2 bases from J, with 6 bases in between. The CDR3 is CASSSGAYEQYF. The CDR3 DNA follows: TGTGCCAGCAGCTCCGGTGCCTACGAGCAGTACTTC.

The rearrangement uses TRBV3-1 (or the pseudogene TRBV3-2) and TRBJ1-1; D is possibly TRBD1 (6 bases). Germline CDR1 and CDR2: LGHDT and YNNKEL (reference sequence). The CDR3 sequence is 13 residues long. Trimming pared 4 bases from V and 11 bases from J, leaving 17 bases between. CDR3 amino acids: CASSPLGGQGAFF. The CDR3 region has the DNA TGTGCCAGCAGCCCGTTAGGGGGTCAGGGGGCTTTCTTT.

This clone was picked up a small number of times. This sequence joins TRBV7-2 and TRBJ1-5; D not resolved. The CDR3 contains 15 residues. The V and J ends lost 1 base and 7 bases respectively, with 14 bases between them. From germline, CDR1 is SGHTA and CDR2 FQGNSA. CDR3 coding DNA: TGTGCCAGCAGCTTAGAACCAAGGCTCGGGCAGCCCCAGCATTTT. It translates to CASSLEPRLGQPQHF.

This chain joins TRBV19 and TRBJ1-2; perhaps TRBD1 as D (6 bases). The CDR3 contains 15 residues. Trimming pared 3 bases from V and 4 bases from J, leaving 15 bases between. Germline V gives CDR1 LNHDA, CDR2 SQIVND (reference sequence). For the CDR3, the DNA is TGTGCCAGTAGTATCCAGGACAGAAGCCCCTATGGCTACACCTTC. Its translation is CASSIQDRSPYGYTF.

The chain is built from TRBV30 and TRBJ1-2; D not resolved. V was clipped by 0 bases and J by 5 bases, with 10 bases between them. The CDR3 is 13 residues long. Germline V gene lookup returns CDR1 GTSNPN and CDR2 SVGIG (reference sequence). CDR3 sequence: CAWSVRVRYGYTF. The CDR3 bases are TGTGCCTGGAGTGTACGGGTCCGATATGGCTACACCTTC.

This rearrangement joins TRBV5-6 to TRBJ1-2; D gene ambiguous. The CDR3 is 12 amino acids. V dropped 4 bases and J dropped 1 base, with 5 bases sitting between them. Germline CDR1 is SGHDT and CDR2 is YYEEEE. The DNA for the CDR3 is TGTGCCAGCAGCCCGAGTAACTATGGCTACACCTTC. The encoded protein is CASSPSNYGYTF.

On this clone: Other nucleotide sequences from this sample produce the same CDR3. This rearrangement joins TRBV19 to TRBJ1-5; D is undetermined. Trimming left V 3 bases short and J 2 bases short, with 11 bases between. The CDR3 runs to 15 residues. Germline values: CDR1 LNHDA, CDR2 SQIVND (reference sequence). The CDR3 here is CASSIVGRGNQPQHF. DNA for the CDR3: TGTGCCAGTAGTATCGTGGGGAGGGGCAATCAGCCCCAGCATTTT.

This clone was seen a few times. The chain recombines TRBV25-1 with TRBJ1-2; D is unresolved. Per germline, CDR1 MGHDK and CDR2 SYGVNS. The ends were cut back, 4 bases at V and 0 bases at J, with 15 bases in the middle. This CDR3 comprises 16 residues. CDR3 DNA sequence: TGTGCCAGCAGTGGATGGGGAGTGAACTCTAACTATGGCTACACCTTC. Translated: CASSGWGVNSNYGYTF.

This chain links TRBV12-3 or TRBV12-4 with TRBJ1-2; 7 bases align to TRBD1. Unmatched junction bases numbered 5, after V lost 6 bases and J lost 4 bases. This CDR3 is 13 amino acids long. The CDR3 loop reads CASRDRLTYGYTF. The CDR3 region has the DNA TGTGCCAGCAGGGACAGGCTCACCTATGGCTACACCTTC.